The rows below give T cell receptor beta chains drawn from one sample of a study of blood T cell repertoires in COVID-19. TCRdb's table, derived via immunoSEQ multiplex PCR, lists solely in-frame clones and lacks some. In the table there are 150,000 to 200,000 clones, about 86% of which are singletons. Sequencing was done on a sample of peripheral blood. These receptors were collected from a man between 45 and 60 years old with active or convalescent COVID-19. CDR3s include the opening cysteine and the closing phenylalanine or tryptophan. Each record gives: V gene, J gene, D gene, clone size, CDR3 DNA, CDR3 protein. A D gene is named only where the DNA matches it firmly. A row's size may be missing; if present it is once, few, many or a size class.

TRBV28	TRBJ2-7	TRBD1	few	TGTGCCAGCAGTTCGTCGGGGGACAGGTCCTACGAGCAGTACTTC	CASSSSGDRSYEQYF
TRBV19	TRBJ1-1	TRBD1	once	TGTGCCAGTACCCTCCAGGACAGGGGCCCTGAAGCTTTCTTT	CASTLQDRGPEAFF
TRBV28	TRBJ1-3	-	-	TGTGCCAGCAGTCGTAGCCACTCTGGAAACACCATATATTTT	CASSRSHSGNTIYF
TRBV19	TRBJ1-2	TRBD1	-	TGTGCCAGTACTCCGGGACAGGGGGCCGGCTACACCTTC	CASTPGQGAGYTF
TRBV19	TRBJ1-6	TRBD1	-	TGTGCCAGTAGCCGAGGGACAGATAATTCACCCCTCCACTTT	CASSRGTDNSPLHF
TRBV4-1	TRBJ1-4	-	-	TGCGCCAGCAGCCAAGCCGGAGGCAGGCAGAATGAAAAACTGTTTTTT	CASSQAGGRQNEKLFF
TRBV11-3	TRBJ2-1	-	few	TGTGCCAGCAGCCTAGACTCTTCCGGGAACAATGAGCAGTTCTTC	CASSLDSSGNNEQFF
TRBV7-9	TRBJ2-5	-	-	TGTGCCAGCAGCTTAGGTGTGGCAGATCCAGAGACCCAGTACTTC	CASSLGVADPETQYF
TRBV6-1	TRBJ2-7	TRBD1	-	TGTGCCAGCAGTGAAGCATTGGGACAGGGGGCAGCAGGGGAAGCGGACTTC	CASSEALGQGAAGEADF
TRBV7-2	TRBJ1-2	-	-	TGTGCCAGCAGCTCTCGGGGATTCTATGGCTACACCTTC	CASSSRGFYGYTF
TRBV6-5	TRBJ2-3	TRBD1	few	TGTGCCAGCAGTAACCGGTATGGGACAGGGGATACGCAGTATTTT	CASSNRYGTGDTQYF
TRBV10-3	TRBJ2-6	-	-	TGTGCCATCAGTGAGTTTGGGGAGACTGGGGCCAACGTCCTGACTTTC	CAISEFGETGANVLTF
TRBV28	TRBJ1-5	-	-	TGTGCCAGCAGTTTCCGTAAGGGAGGGGGCAATCAGCCCCAGCATTTT	CASSFRKGGGNQPQHF
TRBV21-1	TRBJ2-7	-	-	TGTGCCAGCAGCAATCGGGGGGAAGGTTTCGAGGTCACATCCTACGAGCAGTACTTC	CASSNRGEGFEVTSYEQYF
TRBV6-5	TRBJ1-5	-	-	TGTGCCAGCAGACCGGGGGAGGGTCAGCCCCAGCATTTT	CASRPGEGQPQHF
TRBV5-4	TRBJ1-1	TRBD1	-	TGTGCCAGCAGCAAGGGGGCGCAAACTGAAGCTTTCTTT	CASSKGAQTEAFF
TRBV30	TRBJ2-7	TRBD1	-	TGTGCCGCCACCTCCGGGACAGGGGCTGACTACGAGCAGTACTTC	CAATSGTGADYEQYF
TRBV19	TRBJ1-6	-	-	TGTGCCAGTAGGAGAGAGAATTCACCCCTCCACTTT	CASRRENSPLHF
TRBV29-1	TRBJ2-7	TRBD2	-	TGCAGCGGGACTAGCGGGAGTTCCGAGCAGTACTTC	CSGTSGSSEQYF
TRBV4-1	TRBJ2-3	-	-	TGCGCCAGCAGCCAAGATCGGAGTTTCACAGGGTTGGGCACAGATACGCAGTATTTT	CASSQDRSFTGLGTDTQYF
TRBV6-4	TRBJ1-5	-	few	TGTGCCAGCCCCCCGGGACATAAGAATCCTAGCAATCAGCCCCAGCATTTT	CASPPGHKNPSNQPQHF
TRBV19	TRBJ2-5	-	-	TGTGCCAGTAGGGATCCGGCGGCGCAAGAGACCCAGTACTTC	CASRDPAAQETQYF
TRBV30	TRBJ2-5	-	-	TGTGCCTGGAGTGGGTCCCGCGGGGAGACCCAGTACTTC	CAWSGSRGETQYF
TRBV18	TRBJ2-1	TRBD1	-	TGTGCCAGCTCACGGACGGAGACAGGGCGTGAGGGGCAGTTCTTC	CASSRTETGREGQFF
TRBV30	TRBJ1-5	-	-	TGTGCCTGGAGTGAACATAGCCTTACGCCCCAGCATTTT	CAWSEHSLTPQHF
TRBV5-1	TRBJ1-1	-	-	TGCGCCAGCAGCTTCGGCAGGGCCACTGAAGCTTTCTTT	CASSFGRATEAFF
TRBV7-9	TRBJ1-1	-	-	TGTGCCAGCAGCTTAGCTGGCCGAATGAACACTGAAGCTTTCTTT	CASSLAGRMNTEAFF
TRBV19	TRBJ2-7	TRBD2	-	TGTGCCAGTAGTTCATCGGGACTAGCGGCGTTCTACGAGCAGTACTTC	CASSSSGLAAFYEQYF
TRBV30	TRBJ1-6	TRBD1	once	TGTGCCTGGAGTGGGGACAGGGGCCAGTATAATTCACCCCTCCACTTT	CAWSGDRGQYNSPLHF